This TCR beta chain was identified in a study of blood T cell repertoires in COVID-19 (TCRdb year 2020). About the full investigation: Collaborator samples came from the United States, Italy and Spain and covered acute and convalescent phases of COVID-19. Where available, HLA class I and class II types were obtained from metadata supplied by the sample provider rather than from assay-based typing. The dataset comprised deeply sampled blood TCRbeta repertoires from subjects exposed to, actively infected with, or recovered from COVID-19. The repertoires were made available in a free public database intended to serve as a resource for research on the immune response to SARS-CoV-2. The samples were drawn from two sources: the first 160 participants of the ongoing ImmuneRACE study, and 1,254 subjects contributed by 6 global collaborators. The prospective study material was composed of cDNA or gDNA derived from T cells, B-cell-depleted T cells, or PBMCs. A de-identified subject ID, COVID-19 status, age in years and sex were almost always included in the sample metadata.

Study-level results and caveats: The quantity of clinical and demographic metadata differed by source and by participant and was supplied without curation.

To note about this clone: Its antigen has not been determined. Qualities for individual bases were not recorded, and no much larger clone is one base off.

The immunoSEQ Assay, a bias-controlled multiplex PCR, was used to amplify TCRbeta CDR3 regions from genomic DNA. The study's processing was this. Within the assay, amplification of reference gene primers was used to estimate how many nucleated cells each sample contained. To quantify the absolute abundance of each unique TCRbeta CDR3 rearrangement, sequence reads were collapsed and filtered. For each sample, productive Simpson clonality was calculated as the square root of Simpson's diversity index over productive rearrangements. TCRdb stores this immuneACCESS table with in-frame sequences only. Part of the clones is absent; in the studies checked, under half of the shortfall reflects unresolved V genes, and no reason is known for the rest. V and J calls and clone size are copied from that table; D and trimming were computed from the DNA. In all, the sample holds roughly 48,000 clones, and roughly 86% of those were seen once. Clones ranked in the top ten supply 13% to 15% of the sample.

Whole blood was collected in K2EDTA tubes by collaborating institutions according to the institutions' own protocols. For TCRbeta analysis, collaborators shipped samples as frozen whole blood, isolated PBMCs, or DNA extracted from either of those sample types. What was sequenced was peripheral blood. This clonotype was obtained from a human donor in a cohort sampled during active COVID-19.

Here the CDR3 is given as CASSVGPGPNTGELFF. The nucleotide sequence is TGTGCCAGCAGCGTAGGCCCAGGGCCGAACACCGGGGAGCTGTTTTTT. The rearrangement joined TRBV9 to TRBJ2-2, and the D gene may be TRBD1, 5 bases matching. The CDR3 sequence holds 16 residues, the cysteine and phenylalanine included. Of all the DNA, just the CDR3 is kept, 48 bases in frame from base 1. Looking up the germline V gene yields CDR1 SGDLS and CDR2 YYNGEE. V is pared back by 0 bases and J by 0 bases, with 9 bases lying between the germline termini.